Detailed here is one TCR beta chain. No antigen is known for it. This sample was taken from a study of PD-1 blockade in classical Hodgkin lymphoma. Findings and caveats of the study: Reasons behind the repertoire differences stay unclear, perhaps disease activity or earlier therapy. Patients newly diagnosed and complete responders had comparable baseline diversity. Individuals who commenced nivolumab within less than 1 year of ASCT were excluded.

TCRdb's table, derived via immunoSEQ multiplex PCR, lists solely in-frame clones and lacks some. The sample lists roughly 96,000 clones, roughly 89% occurring once. Each patient's relapse followed autologous stem cell transplantation, and brentuximab vedotin exposure varied. CDR3 size: 14 residues. CDR1 SGHNT and CDR2 YYREEE come from the germline V gene (reference sequence). V lost 3 bases, J lost 2 bases, and 12 bases lay in between. This chain uses TRBV5-4 with TRBJ2-7; TRBD2 is a possible D gene (5 bases). The sequencing here drew on peripheral blood mononuclear cells (PBMCs), taken before the second cycle of nivolumab. This clonotype was obtained from a human donor with classical Hodgkin lymphoma. CDR3 bases: TGTGCCAGCAGCTACTCGGGATCAGCCTACGAGCAGTACTTC. Protein: CASSYSGSAYEQYF.